These T cell receptor beta chains were read from a single sample in a study of memory CD4+ T cells and cytomegalovirus serostatus. Assay: immunoSEQ multiplex PCR; the TCRdb copy retains only in-frame clones and omits some. Of 70,000 or so clones in the sample, 60% to 80% were seen once. Sequences were obtained from memory CD4+ T cells from blood. These receptors came from an adult in good health and CMV-seropositive. CDR3s include the opening cysteine and the closing phenylalanine or tryptophan. Each record gives: D gene, clone size, J gene, V gene, CDR3 DNA, CDR3 protein. A D gene is named only where the DNA matches it firmly. Clone size is stated in some rows and not others, as once, few, many or a class when expanded.

.	.	TRBJ1-1	TRBV18	TGTGCCAGCTCACTCTGGGTGAACACTGAAGCTTTCTTT	CASSLWVNTEAFF
TRBD1	.	TRBJ2-7	TRBV2	TGTGCCAGCAGTTTGGACAGGACCTACGAGCAGTACTTC	CASSLDRTYEQYF
.	once	TRBJ1-3	TRBV18	TGTGCCAGCTCACCGGCCACATCGGGAAACACCATATATTTT	CASSPATSGNTIYF
.	.	TRBJ2-1	TRBV11-2	TGTGCCAGCAGCTTAGATTTAAGGTCGGAGCAGTTCTTC	CASSLDLRSEQFF
.	.	TRBJ1-1	TRBV13	TGTGCCAGCAGCTTAGGGCCAGGAGGAGGAACTGAAGCTTTCTTT	CASSLGPGGGTEAFF
.	.	TRBJ1-1	TRBV6-6	TGTGCCAGCACAATACAGGGAGACACTGAAGCTTTCTTT	CASTIQGDTEAFF
TRBD1	.	TRBJ2-7	TRBV28	TGTGCCAGCAGATCCGGACAGGCCTACGAGCAGTACTTC	CASRSGQAYEQYF
TRBD2	once	TRBJ2-5	TRBV4-3	TGCGCCAGCAGCCAAGAAGTTGGACGGAACCTGGGACTAGCGGGAATTCAAGAGACCCAGTACTTC	CASSQEVGRNLGLAGIQETQYF
TRBD1	few	TRBJ1-1	TRBV10-2	TGCGCCAGCAGTGCCCTACAGGGGAGGACTGAAGCTTTCTTT	CASSALQGRTEAFF
TRBD1	once	TRBJ1-4	TRBV19	TGTGCCAGTAGCGGGACGACAGGGGGAAATGAAAAACTGTTTTTT	CASSGTTGGNEKLFF
.	.	TRBJ2-1	TRBV7-2	TGTGCCAGCAGCAAACTCAGGGGACCACCGAATGAGCAGTTCTTC	CASSKLRGPPNEQFF
.	.	TRBJ2-2	TRBV11-2	TGTGCCAGCACCTCTCAGGTTGGGGACACCGGGGAGCTGTTTTTT	CASTSQVGDTGELFF
.	.	TRBJ2-1	TRBV6-5	TGTGCCAGCAGCCTCGTAAGCGGACGATACAATGAGCAGTTCTTC	CASSLVSGRYNEQFF
TRBD2	.	TRBJ2-2	TRBV11-3	TGTGCCAGCAGCTTATCTGTCGGGGGGACCGGGGAGCTGTTTTTT	CASSLSVGGTGELFF
.	.	TRBJ1-6	TRBV2	TGTGCCAGCAGTGACGACACGAGGGATTCACCCCTCCACTTT	CASSDDTRDSPLHF
.	.	TRBJ2-7	TRBV9	TGTGCCAGCAGCCTCTACGAGCAGTACTTC	CASSLYEQYF
TRBD2	.	TRBJ2-7	TRBV10-2	TGCGCCAGCAGTCCTTGGGGGCGGGGGGACTCCTACGAGCAGTACTTC	CASSPWGRGDSYEQYF
.	.	TRBJ1-2	TRBV10-3	TGTGCCATCAGAATTCAAGGACGGGCTAACTATGGCTACACCTTC	CAIRIQGRANYGYTF
TRBD1	.	TRBJ2-7	TRBV30	TGTGCCTGGACCTACAACAGGGGCGAGCAGTACTTC	CAWTYNRGEQYF
.	.	TRBJ1-4	TRBV6-6	TGTGCCAGCAGCCTCGATCCCAGAGTCGAAAAACTGTTTTTT	CASSLDPRVEKLFF
TRBD1	few	TRBJ1-1	TRBV7-2	TGTGCCAGCAGCTTCACAGGGGTCATGAACACTGAAGCTTTCTTT	CASSFTGVMNTEAFF
TRBD1	.	TRBJ2-2	TRBV6-1	TGTGCCAGCAGCCTGGGACAGGGGAACACCGGGGAGCTGTTTTTT	CASSLGQGNTGELFF
.	.	TRBJ1-5	TRBV6-1	TGTGCCAGCACAACGAGGCATAGCAATCAGCCCCAGCATTTT	CASTTRHSNQPQHF
TRBD2	.	TRBJ2-1	TRBV2	TGTGCCAGCAGCCCGACTAGCGGGGGGGACGGTGAGCAGTTCTTC	CASSPTSGGDGEQFF